Listed here are 19 T cell receptor beta chains from one sample, sequenced in a study of identifying expanded T cells in peripheral blood. Produced via immunoSEQ multiplex PCR; TCRdb's table is partial and in-frame only. The repertoire holds tens of thousands of clones, with 84% as singletons. Sequencing input: blood. The origin of the receptors is a person aged 18 to 75 in good health.

This clone was found once. The J gene is TRBJ1-3, the V gene TRBV28; possibly TRBD1 for D (5 bases). Germline V gene data show CDR1 as MDHEN and CDR2 as SYDVKM. V lost 0 bases and J 1 base, leaving 10 bases between the germline ends. The CDR3 consists of 16 residues. CDR3 in amino acids: CASSLWGVRSGNTIYF. The CDR3 region has the DNA TGTGCCAGCAGTTTATGGGGGGTTCGGTCTGGAAACACCATATATTTT.

The rearrangement links TRBV29-1 to TRBJ2-1; the D call may be TRBD1 or TRBD2 (5 bases each). The CDR3 has 12 residues. Germline CDR1 SQVTM, CDR2 ANQGSEA. V lost 7 bases and J lost 5, with 12 bases in between. CDR3 region: CSAGPPNNEQFF. Here the CDR3 DNA reads TGCAGCGCGGGACCGCCGAACAATGAGCAGTTCTTC.

The V gene is TRBV14, the J gene TRBJ2-7; D unresolved. V was cut by 1 base and J by 6 bases, with 7 bases left in between. The CDR3 extends over 12 amino acids. Germline CDR1 is SGHDN and CDR2 is FVKESK. The CDR3 here is CASSQVPIEQYF. CDR3 DNA: TGTGCCAGCAGCCAAGTTCCAATCGAGCAGTACTTC.

The V gene is TRBV18, the J gene TRBJ1-2, with D possibly matching TRBD1 (5 bases). The germline CDR1 and CDR2 sequences are KGHSH and LQKENI. This CDR3 has 14 amino acids. The V end was cut by 4 bases, the J end by 0 bases, with 9 bases between. CDR3 loop: CASSQGPPNYGYTF. The CDR3 DNA reads as TGTGCCAGCTCACAGGGACCACCTAACTATGGCTACACCTTC.

V is TRBV5-1 and J is TRBJ2-5, with D possibly being TRBD2 (5 bases). The ends were cut back, 4 bases at V and 0 bases at J, with 10 bases in the middle. The length of the CDR3 is 14 residues. In germline, CDR1 is SGHRS, CDR2 YFSETQ. For the CDR3, the DNA is TGCGCCAGCAGCCCGAGGGTAGACCAAGAGACCCAGTACTTC. It specifies CASSPRVDQETQYF. The entire variable domain, with the rest obtained from reference TRBV5-1 and TRBJ2-5, is as follows: KAGVTQTPRYLIKTRGQQVTLSCSPISGHRSVSWYQQTPGQGLQFLFEYFSETQRNKGNFPGRFSGRQFSNSRSEMNVSTLELGDSALYLCASSPRVDQETQYFGPGTRLLVL.

V gene TRBV28 combines with J gene TRBJ2-7; the D gene is possibly TRBD1 (6 bases). Germline V lookup: CDR1 MDHEN, CDR2 SYDVKM. V dropped 4 bases and J dropped 2 bases, with 12 bases sitting between them. The CDR3 contains 14 residues. CDR3 nucleotide sequence: TGTGCCAGCAGTTCACCACAGGGCACCTACGAGCAGTACTTC. Amino acid sequence: CASSSPQGTYEQYF.

The chain couples TRBV27 to TRBJ2-7; TRBD2 is a possible D gene (5 bases). V lost 1 base, J lost 4 bases, and 14 bases lay in between. The CDR3 extends over 15 amino acids. Germline loops: CDR1 MNHEY, CDR2 SMNVEV (reference sequence). CDR3 loop: CASSLLGGRGYEQYF. CDR3 sequence (DNA): TGTGCCAGCAGTTTATTGGGTGGGAGAGGTTACGAGCAGTACTTC.

The chain recombines TRBV29-1 with TRBJ1-3; D is unresolved. The CDR3 has 11 residues. Germline lookup yields CDR1 SQVTM and CDR2 ANQGSEA. Trimming took 5 bases from V and 4 from J, leaving 6 bases between them. The CDR3 region is CSVQYGNTIYF. The CDR3 region has the DNA TGCAGCGTTCAGTACGGAAACACCATATATTTT.

V usage is TRBV19 and J usage is TRBJ2-3, with D maybe TRBD1 (6 bases). CDR1 is LNHDA and CDR2 is SQIVND in the germline V gene (reference sequence). Trimming left V 1 base short and J 6 bases short, with 20 bases between. The CDR3 is 17 residues long. The CDR3, as DNA: TGTGCCAGTAGTATAGGTGCTGGGGGCGGTGGTGTGGATACGCAGTATTTT. As protein: CASSIGAGGGGVDTQYF. Full variable domain (remainder filled in from reference TRBV19 and TRBJ2-3): DGGITQSPKYLFRKEGQNVTLSCEQNLNHDAMYWYRQDPGQGLRLIYYSQIVNDFQKGDIAEGYSVSREKKESFPLTVTSAQKNPTAFYLCASSIGAGGGGVDTQYFGPGTRLTVL.

This clone was found many times. The gene calls are TRBV18 and TRBJ2-2, with D possibly matching TRBD2 (5 bases). Germline lookup yields CDR1 KGHSH and CDR2 LQKENI. V was pared by 1 base and J by 1 base, with 7 bases between. CDR3 length: 15 amino acids. CDR3 region: CASSPLAMNTGELFF. CDR3 nucleotides: TGTGCCAGCTCACCACTAGCGATGAACACCGGGGAGCTGTTTTTT.

The chain carries TRBV5-1 and TRBJ2-5; D is unclear. The CDR3 is made up of 13 amino acids. Deletions cut 4 bases from V and 3 bases from J, with 10 bases between. CDR1 is SGHRS, CDR2 YFSETQ, per germline. This chain's CDR3 is CASSLTREETQYF. CDR3 in DNA: TGCGCCAGCAGCCTCACCCGCGAAGAGACCCAGTACTTC.

V and J are TRBV19 and TRBJ1-4; TRBD1 is a possible D gene (5 bases). CDR1 is LNHDA and CDR2 is SQIVND in the germline V gene (reference sequence). The CDR3 contains 14 residues. V was shortened by 3 bases and J by 7 bases, with 12 bases between the two germline ends. CDR3: CASSMAGKAEKLFF. In DNA, the CDR3 is TGTGCCAGTAGTATGGCAGGGAAGGCTGAAAAACTGTTTTTT.

This clone was found once. CDR3 loop: CASFREGSQETQYF. The CDR3, as DNA: TGCGCCAGCTTCCGGGAGGGGTCCCAAGAGACCCAGTACTTC. The chain is built from TRBV10-2 and TRBJ2-5, with TRBD2 identical over 8 bases. The CDR3 extends over 14 amino acids. Germline loops: CDR1 WSHSY, CDR2 SAAADI. The ends lost 8 bases at V and 1 base at J; junction bases unmatched: 6.

The CDR3 DNA reads TGTGCCAGCAGCGTATTAGCGGGAGAGAGCACAGATACGCAGTATTTT. Its translation: CASSVLAGESTDTQYF. The chain carries TRBV9 and TRBJ2-3, with 9 bases lining up with TRBD2. This CDR3 comprises 16 residues. With V trimmed by 1 base and J by 0 bases, 3 bases remained unmatched. Per germline, CDR1 SGDLS and CDR2 YYNGEE.

The V gene is TRBV7-6, the J gene TRBJ1-2; the match to TRBD1 covers 9 bases. CDR3 length: 14 amino acids. Germline-derived CDR1 and CDR2 are SGHVS and FNYEAQ. J was trimmed by 7 bases and V by 1 base; bases with no gene match: 4. As DNA, the CDR3 is TGTGCCAGCAGCTTAGATACAGGGGGCAGTGGCTACACCTTC. This sequence encodes CASSLDTGGSGYTF.

The CDR3: CASSVGAGNQQETQYF. The CDR3, as DNA: TGTGCCAGCAGCGTAGGGGCGGGAAATCAACAAGAGACCCAGTACTTC. The chain combines TRBV9 with TRBJ2-5, with D perhaps TRBD2 (6 bases). This CDR3 is 16 amino acids long. Trimming pared 0 bases from V and 2 bases from J, leaving 14 bases between. The germline V gene has CDR1 SGDLS and CDR2 YYNGEE. Full variable domain (outside the CDR3, taken from reference TRBV9 and TRBJ2-5): DSGVTQTPKHLITATGQRVTLRCSPRSGDLSVYWYQQSLDQGLQFLIQYYNGEERAKGNILERFSAQQFPDLHSELNLSSLELGDSALYFCASSVGAGNQQETQYFGPGTRLLVL.

The chain combines TRBV28 with TRBJ2-3; 11 nucleotides match TRBD2. The CDR3 consists of 18 residues. Looked up from germline, CDR1 is MDHEN and CDR2 is SYDVKM. J gave up 1 base and V 4 bases, and 10 bases lay outside the gene matches. CDR3 in amino acids: CASSSPSGRNLGTDTQYF. CDR3 coding DNA: TGTGCCAGCAGTTCTCCTAGCGGGAGGAACCTAGGCACAGATACGCAGTATTTT.

J is TRBJ2-3 and V is TRBV7-2; the match to TRBD1 covers 11 bases. Germline-derived CDR1 and CDR2 are SGHTA and FQGNSA. The CDR3 extends over 17 amino acids. The J segment lost 0 bases and the V segment lost 5 bases, leaving 7 bases of the junction unmatched. For the CDR3, the DNA is TGTGCCAGCAGCGGATGGACAGGGGGCCCTAGCACAGATACGCAGTATTTT. Amino acid sequence: CASSGWTGGPSTDTQYF. The complete variable domain, with remaining parts taken from reference TRBV7-2 and TRBJ2-3, reads GAGVSQSPSNKVTEKGKDVELRCDPISGHTALYWYRQSLGQGLEFLIYFQGNSAPDKSGLPSDRFSAERTGGSVSTLTIQRTQQEDSAVYLCASSGWTGGPSTDTQYFGPGTRLTVL.

This chain connects TRBV7-8 to TRBJ2-7, with 14 bases aligning to TRBD2. The CDR3 extends over 15 amino acids. V trimming: 1 base; J trimming: 6 bases; junction bases outside the gene matches: 2. Germline-derived CDR1 and CDR2 are SGHVS and FQNEAQ. The CDR3 DNA sequence: TGTGCCAGCAGCTTAGGAGGACTAGCGGGAGGCGAGCAGTACTTC. Its protein product is CASSLGGLAGGEQYF. The full variable domain, with the rest looked up from reference TRBV7-8 and TRBJ2-7, is GAGVSQSPRYKVAKRGQDVALRCDPISGHVSLFWYQQALGQGPEFLTYFQNEAQLDKSGLPSDRFFAERPEGSVSTLKIQRTQQEDSAVYLCASSLGGLAGGEQYFGPGTRLTVT.